This TCR beta chain stems from a study of cytotoxic CD8 clonotypes in ibrutinib-treated CLL (dated by TCRdb to about 2021). Describing the broader study: The cohort was composed of roughly ten relapsed/refractory and about 15 treatment-naive patients; IGHV unmutated status was identified in 17 patients. On average, each sample had 255,043 productive templates and approximately 85,000 productive rearrangements. Response samples were taken after a median of about a year on treatment, ranging from roughly 6 to 36 months. Every remission and progressive disease sample was obtained while ibrutinib was still being received by the patients. Cryopreserved peripheral blood mononuclear cells were obtained prior to treatment, at the time of response, and at either disease progression or sustained remission. Of the 90 or so participants in the trial, approximately 25 had longitudinal samples available. Partial responses were observed in roughly 25 patients and complete responses in 2; after a median follow-up of roughly 72 months, remission was maintained in about 15 patients and progression was observed in approximately 12.

On the study overall, not on this receptor specifically: Clonality rose at ibrutinib response, remained stable during sustained remission, and dropped back toward baseline at progression. Public clonotypes were rare and either shrank or stayed stable during treatment, and the rise in clonality at ibrutinib response reflected expansion of private clonotypes. Lymph node repertoires were not examined, and the timing of sampling was not matched between patients in sustained remission and those whose disease progressed. At baseline, clonality was higher than in age-matched healthy donors and showed a strong correlation with circulating CD8+ T-cell counts.

The CDR3, cysteine through phenylalanine, is 15 amino acids long. Just CDR3 DNA is preserved here, 45 bases in frame from base 1. The junction shows trimming of 3 bases on V and 0 bases on J, plus 9 bases between the germline ends. For CDR1 and CDR2, the germline V gene lists MNHNS and SASEGT. A note on this clone: Its cognate antigen has yet to be identified. Within one base of it there is no much larger clone, and no base qualities were kept.

For TCR beta library preparation, roughly 2 micrograms of genomic DNA were extracted from the cryopreserved PBMCs. High-throughput TCR beta sequencing was performed on longitudinal blood samples from CLL patients receiving ibrutinib monotherapy. The patients took part in an open-label, single-center phase 2 trial of ibrutinib monotherapy. Each clonotype received, on average, 10x coverage in deep resolution sequencing performed on a MiSeq, where the target depth lay between 1 in 1 million and 1 in 200,000 T cells. TCR beta libraries were generated with the immunoSEQ hsTCRB Kit. In the authors' own workflow: The data were analyzed with ImmunoSEQ Analyzer and ImmunoSEQ Data Assistant, and V, D and J gene assignments followed IMGT definitions. Clonality was computed as one minus normalized Shannon entropy of productive rearrangement frequencies, ranging from 0 to 1. Only overrepresented clonotypes making up at least 0.05% of each patient's repertoire were included in the public clonotype analysis. Some 12 age-matched healthy donor repertoires from immuneACCESS served as clonality controls. TCRdb re-hosts the immuneACCESS table, in-frame sequences only. Its copies lack some clones; in the studies checked, an unresolved V gene accounts for under half of them, and the cause for the rest is not known. The V and J calls and clone size come from that table; D and trimming were worked out from the DNA. Present in this sample are some 150,000 clones, around 80% of which were seen just once. The ten largest make up 7.6% of the sample.

The sample was PBMCs, taken after 36 months of ibrutinib treatment. The TCR comes from a human donor with chronic lymphocytic leukemia. This chain is built from TRBV6-1 and TRBJ1-3; a confident D gene designation cannot be given. CDR3 loop: CASSDSVFSGNTIYF. The DNA sequence follows: TGTGCCAGCAGTGATAGTGTTTTCTCTGGAAACACCATATATTTT.